Following are 16 T cell receptor beta chains from one sample sequenced in a study of blood T cells in healthy people across ages. With a J-beta primer mix and a sample-barcoded 5' primer, a second PCR ran about 6 to 11 cycles. TCRdb independently ran MiXCR on the 5' RACE reads; one entry per CDR3 protein. This sample carries 710,000 or so distinct CDR3 sequences, less than 40% of them seen once, and the ten largest clones take 15%. The sample taken for sequencing was blood. Receptor source: a woman of 80 years or more in good health.

V gene TRBV11-2 combines with J gene TRBJ1-6; D remains unclear. The CDR3 is made up of 13 amino acids. Trimming pared 0 bases from V and 14 bases from J, leaving 11 bases between. Germline CDR1 is SGHAT and CDR2 is FQNNGV. The CDR3 here is CASSLEARATLHF. In nucleotides, the CDR3 is TGTGCCAGCAGCTTAGAGGCCCGGGCTACCCTCCACTTT.

This clonotype was found many times. The genes are TRBV5-4 and TRBJ2-5; D unresolved. The J call may be incorrect, as the DNA end agrees better with TRBJ2-7. Germline values: CDR1 SGHNT, CDR2 YYREEE (reference sequence). There are 12 residues in the CDR3. CDR3 sequence (DNA): TGTGCCAGCAGCCACGAATTGAACGAGCAGTACTTC. This sequence encodes CASSHELNEQYF.

The rearrangement uses TRBV9 and TRBJ1-4, with D maybe TRBD1 (6 bases). The V gene's germline CDR1 is SGDLS and CDR2 YYNGEE. The CDR3 length is 14 residues. Deletions cut 9 bases from V and 14 bases from J, with 26 bases between. The CDR3 coding sequence is TGTGCCACGCTTTCGGGACATACACCGGAGAAGCTGTTTTTT. The encoded protein is CATLSGHTPEKLFF.

J is TRBJ2-2 and V is TRBV7-2, with a weak D call TRBD2 (7 bases). Germline loops: CDR1 SGHTA, CDR2 FQGNSA. Trimming removed 5 bases at V and 7 bases at J, with 29 bases between. This CDR3 comprises 19 residues. The CDR3 DNA reads TGTGCCAGCAGCCTCCGGACGGGGGGCCTCCTAAGAGGAGGCGGGGAGCTGTTTTTT. Protein: CASSLRTGGLLRGGGELFF. The whole variable domain, remainder taken from reference TRBV7-2 and TRBJ2-2, is GAGVSQSPSNKVTEKGKDVELRCDPISGHTALYWYRQSLGQGLEFLIYFQGNSAPDKSGLPSDRFSAERTGGSVSTLTIQRTQQEDSAVYLCASSLRTGGLLRGGGELFFGEGSRLTVL.

Points on this clonotype: This may be a read error: a much more frequent sequence differs by one nucleotide. This chain joins TRBV5-1 and TRBJ2-3; D call uncertain. The V end was cut by 3 bases, the J end by 2 bases, with 10 bases between. The CDR3 is made up of 14 amino acids. In germline, CDR1 is SGHRS, CDR2 YFSETQ. The CDR3 loop reads CASSWNRDTDTQYF. For the CDR3, the DNA is TGCGCCAGCAGCTGGAACAGAGACACAGATACGCAGTATTTT.

About this clonotype itself: A much larger clone is a single base away; this may be a read error. V usage is TRBV4-2 and J usage is TRBJ1-2; possibly TRBD1 for D (5 bases). The germline V gene encodes CDR1 LGHNA and CDR2 YNFKEQ. The CDR3 contains 15 residues. CDR3 sequence reads: CTSSQEVRANYGYTF. CDR3 coding DNA: TGTACCAGCAGCCAAGAAGTCAGGGCTAACTATGGCTACACCTTC.

A word on this clonotype: A much larger clone lies a single base off, so this may be a read error. The chain combines TRBV27 with TRBJ2-1, with TRBD2 identical over 13 bases. The J call is uncertain, as TRBJ2-7 better fits the DNA end. Per the germline V gene, CDR1 is MNHEY and CDR2 is SMNVEV (reference sequence). The CDR3 has 16 residues. The CDR3 DNA reads TGTGCCAGCAGTATTAGACTAGCGGGGGGTTACAATGAGCAGTACTTC. This gives the protein CASSIRLAGGYNEQYF.

This clonotype has at least ten counts. The CDR3 bases are TGTGCCAGCAGCTTAACGCTAGGTAGCGGGGGGTCCAATGAGCAGTTCTTC. This encodes CASSLTLGSGGSNEQFF. This rearrangement joins TRBV7-3 to TRBJ2-1, with 10 bases aligning to TRBD2. CDR3 size: 17 residues. The V and J ends lost 0 bases and 6 bases, in that order; junction bases with no gene match: 8. The germline V gene has CDR1 SGHTA and CDR2 FQGTGA.

This clonotype has a handful of counts. The chain combines TRBV28 with TRBJ2-4, with 7 bases matching TRBD1. Germline V gene data show CDR1 as MDHEN and CDR2 as SYDVKM. V was pared by 8 bases and J by 3 bases, with 1 base of the junction left unmatched. The CDR3 is made up of 12 amino acids. DNA of the CDR3: TGTGCCAGCCGGGACAGCAAAAACATTCAGTACTTC. It codes for CASRDSKNIQYF.

V is TRBV7-2 and J is TRBJ2-4; D is possibly TRBD2 (6 bases). TRBJ2-7 matches the DNA end more closely, so the J call is doubtful. This CDR3 has 15 residues. Germline CDR1 reads SGHTA; CDR2 reads FQGNSA. CDR3 protein: CASAAQGRTSNEQYF. CDR3 bases: TGTGCCAGCGCGGCACAAGGGAGGACGAGCAACGAGCAGTACTTC.

Points on this clonotype: Possible read error: a much larger clone is one base away. The chain links TRBV30 to TRBJ2-3, with D possibly TRBD2 on 6 matching bases. Per germline, CDR1 GTSNPN and CDR2 SVGIG (reference sequence). V was shortened by 3 bases and J by 6 bases, with 13 bases between the two germline ends. The CDR3 spans 13 residues. The DNA for the CDR3 is TGTGCCTGGAGGCCTACTAGCAGGGATACGCAGTATTTT. Its translation: CAWRPTSRDTQYF.

A word on this clonotype: A much larger clone sits a single nucleotide away, making a read error possible. The chain is built from TRBV4-2 and TRBJ1-1; a possible D gene is TRBD1 (6 bases). The CDR3 contains 14 residues. Trimming took off 1 base at V and 9 bases at J, with 15 bases between the two ends. The germline gives CDR1 LGHNA, CDR2 YNFKEQ. In DNA, the CDR3 is TGTGCCAGCAGCCAAGCCACAGGGAATACTAAAGCTTTCTTT. Translated: CASSQATGNTKAFF.

The gene calls are TRBV20-1 and TRBJ2-7; D gene unclear. The germline gives CDR1 DFQATT, CDR2 SNEGSKA (reference sequence). The V and J ends lost 7 bases and 3 bases respectively, with 16 bases between them. The CDR3 consists of 13 residues. CDR3 sequence (DNA): TGCAGTGTCTCTTCCAGGAAAATCTACGAGCAGTACTTC. It translates to CSVSSRKIYEQYF.

At least ten counts were recorded for this clonotype. The CDR3: CATSRRDPRNEQFF. The CDR3 coding sequence is TGTGCCACCAGCCGTCGGGACCCCAGAAATGAGCAGTTCTTC. The gene calls are TRBV15 and TRBJ2-1, with D perhaps TRBD1 or TRBD2 (5 bases each). Per germline, CDR1 LNHNV and CDR2 YYDKDF (reference sequence). With 5 bases removed from V and 7 bases from J, the gap between germline ends came to 15 bases. The CDR3 consists of 14 residues.

The chain combines TRBV2 with TRBJ1-1; D might be TRBD1 (6 bases). The CDR3 has 13 residues. V was trimmed by 8 bases and J by 3 bases, leaving 13 bases between them. In germline, CDR1 is SNHLY, CDR2 FYNNEI. The CDR3 is CASPRGADTEAFF. CDR3 DNA sequence: TGTGCCAGCCCACGGGGGGCAGACACTGAAGCTTTCTTT.

This clonotype appeared a few times. The rearrangement links TRBV20-1 to TRBJ1-2; 10 bases agree with TRBD1. Unmatched junction bases numbered 6, after V lost 5 bases and J lost 0 bases. The germline V gene encodes CDR1 DFQATT and CDR2 SNEGSKA (reference sequence). CDR3 length: 15 residues. CDR3: CSAYGTGDPNYGYTF. The CDR3, as DNA: TGCAGTGCTTACGGGACAGGGGATCCTAACTATGGCTACACCTTC.